These T cell receptor beta chains were read from a single sample in a study of shared clonotypes between healthy human individuals. Assay: immunoSEQ multiplex PCR; the TCRdb copy retains only in-frame clones and omits some. The sample carries over a million clones, approximately 98.5% recorded once. Sample: naive CD4+ T cells sorted from blood. These receptors all come from a man aged 25 to 40 in good health. CDR3s include the opening cysteine and the closing phenylalanine or tryptophan. Fields, in order: V gene, J gene, clone size, D gene, CDR3 DNA, CDR3 protein. The D gene is left open where the match is weak. Only some rows state a clone size, as once, few, many or a class for expanded clones.

TRBV7-9	TRBJ1-3	-	-	TGTGCCAGCAGCTTAGGGACAACCAACTCTGGAAACACCATATATTTT	CASSLGTTNSGNTIYF
TRBV19	TRBJ1-4	-	-	TGTGCCAGTAGTATCCGGGCCTCAACTAATGAAAAACTGTTTTTT	CASSIRASTNEKLFF
TRBV6-5	TRBJ2-7	-	TRBD1	TGTGCCAGCAGTTACCCGGGACAGGGCTACGAGCAGTACTTC	CASSYPGQGYEQYF
TRBV18	TRBJ2-2	once	TRBD2	TGTGCCAGCTCACCAAGGCTAGCGGGAGGAAACGGGGAGCTGTTTTTT	CASSPRLAGGNGELFF
TRBV9	TRBJ2-2	-	-	TGTGCCAGCAGCGTAGGTCCGGGTCAAGGGAACACCGGGGAGCTGTTTTTT	CASSVGPGQGNTGELFF
TRBV5-4	TRBJ2-7	-	-	TGTGCCAGCAGCATTGGACCCCCGAAGGGCTACGAGCAGTACTTC	CASSIGPPKGYEQYF
TRBV18	TRBJ2-7	-	-	TGTGCCAGCTCACGAGCCGACGGTTACTACGAGCAGTACTTC	CASSRADGYYEQYF
TRBV7-2	TRBJ2-3	once	-	TGTGCCAGCAGCTGGACGGCTAGCACAGATACGCAGTATTTT	CASSWTASTDTQYF
TRBV4-1	TRBJ2-7	-	-	TGCGCCAGCAGCCTGACTGGGGGCTCCTACGAGCAGTACTTC	CASSLTGGSYEQYF
TRBV18	TRBJ2-3	-	-	TGTGCCAGCTCACCACAGGGGGATACGCAGTATTTT	CASSPQGDTQYF
TRBV7-8	TRBJ2-7	-	-	TGTGCCAGCAGCCCGGCGGTGGGGACCCACTACGAGCAGTACTTC	CASSPAVGTHYEQYF
TRBV5-1	TRBJ2-3	-	-	TGCGCCAGCAGCCTCGGAGGGGGCACAGATACGCAGTATTTT	CASSLGGGTDTQYF
TRBV7-8	TRBJ2-5	-	-	TGTGCCAGCAGCATGGGTGGGGGAGAGACCCAGTACTTC	CASSMGGGETQYF
TRBV29-1	TRBJ2-1	once	TRBD2	TGCAGCACCGCGGGAGTAGGTGAGCAGTTCTTC	CSTAGVGEQFF
TRBV28	TRBJ2-7	-	TRBD2	TGTGCCAGCAGTTTAGTCCGGGACTACTACGAGCAGTACTTC	CASSLVRDYYEQYF
TRBV19	TRBJ2-7	-	-	TGTGCCAGTACCCTGGGAACCGCAGGAGGGAAGCAGTACTTC	CASTLGTAGGKQYF
TRBV7-6	TRBJ2-7	-	TRBD1	TGTGCCAGCAGCTTAAATAGCGACAGGGCTCAGTACTTC	CASSLNSDRAQYF
TRBV11-2	TRBJ2-1	-	-	TGTGCCAGCAGCGCATCCGGGACTGCACGAGAGCAGTTCTTC	CASSASGTAREQFF
TRBV2	TRBJ1-3	-	-	TGTGCCAGCAGTAATGAACACGGGGGAAACACCATATATTTT	CASSNEHGGNTIYF
TRBV29-1	TRBJ2-1	-	TRBD2	TGCAGCGTCGGGACTAGCGGGAGTTGGTATGAGCAGTTCTTC	CSVGTSGSWYEQFF
TRBV9	TRBJ2-3	-	-	TGTGCCAGCAGCGTCGGGGCGGGTGGCACAGATACGCAGTATTTT	CASSVGAGGTDTQYF
TRBV18	TRBJ1-5	-	TRBD1	TGTGCCAGCTCACCTGCTGCAGGGACAGGTCCCCAGCATTTT	CASSPAAGTGPQHF
TRBV18	TRBJ1-1	-	-	TGTGCCAGCTCACCCAGGGTAGGGGACACTGAAGCTTTCTTT	CASSPRVGDTEAFF
TRBV9	TRBJ1-2	-	TRBD1	TGTGCCAGCAGCTTTCAGGGGGCTACCGGCTACACCTTC	CASSFQGATGYTF
TRBV19	TRBJ1-1	-	-	TGTGCCAGTAGTGTTAAAGACAGGCTGAACACTGAAGCTTTCTTT	CASSVKDRLNTEAFF
TRBV5-6	TRBJ2-5	-	TRBD1	TGTGCCAGCAGCCCGATGGGGACAGGGGAAAGAGAGACCCAGTACTTC	CASSPMGTGERETQYF
TRBV11-1	TRBJ2-7	-	TRBD2	TGTGCCAGCAGCTTATGGCGGGAGGATTACGAGCAGTACTTC	CASSLWREDYEQYF
TRBV7-6	TRBJ1-1	-	-	TGTGCCAGCAGCCTCTCTAACCACAGGGTGAACACTGAAGCTTTCTTT	CASSLSNHRVNTEAFF
TRBV5-1	TRBJ1-4	-	TRBD1	TGCGCCAGCAGCTTCACAGGGGGTGTAAGTGAAAAACTGTTTTTT	CASSFTGGVSEKLFF
TRBV5-1	TRBJ2-7	-	-	TGCGCCAGCAGCTTGGTAGGGGGGTACGAGCAGTACTTC	CASSLVGGYEQYF
TRBV5-1	TRBJ2-3	-	TRBD2	TGCGCCAGCAGCTTGGTCGTAAGACTAGCGGAAGGGGGAGATACGCAGTATTTT	CASSLVVRLAEGGDTQYF
TRBV7-6	TRBJ2-3	once	TRBD2	TGTGCCAGCAGCTCACTGTCCGCGGGAGCAGATACGCAGTATTTT	CASSSLSAGADTQYF
TRBV2	TRBJ2-1	once	-	TGTGCCAGCACCCTCGGGGGAGTCAATGAGCAGTTCTTC	CASTLGGVNEQFF
TRBV2	TRBJ2-7	-	-	TGTGCCAGCAGGTCGGCGAGCTCCTACGAGCAGTACTTC	CASRSASSYEQYF
TRBV28	TRBJ1-1	-	TRBD1	TGTGCCAGCAGATCAGGGGGGAACACTGAAGCTTTCTTT	CASRSGGNTEAFF
TRBV6-1	TRBJ2-3	-	TRBD1	TGTGCCAGCAGTGAACCCAGGGGGTTTACAGATACGCAGTATTTT	CASSEPRGFTDTQYF
TRBV29-1	TRBJ2-1	-	-	TGCAGCGTTGAAGTCGGAGCTTATGAGCAGTTCTTC	CSVEVGAYEQFF
TRBV11-2	TRBJ2-1	-	-	TGTGCCAGCAGTTACACGGCCGGCAATGAGCAGTTCTTC	CASSYTAGNEQFF
TRBV5-5	TRBJ2-3	-	TRBD1	TGTGCCAGCAGCCGGGACAGGGGAGGAGATACGCAGTATTTT	CASSRDRGGDTQYF
TRBV18	TRBJ2-1	-	TRBD2	TGTGCCAGCTCACCACAACTAGCGGGAAAGTACAATGAGCAGTTCTTC	CASSPQLAGKYNEQFF
TRBV5-1	TRBJ2-3	-	TRBD1	TGCGCCAGCAGTACAGGGGACCCCCTTCCCACAGATACGCAGTATTTT	CASSTGDPLPTDTQYF
TRBV28	TRBJ1-5	-	TRBD1	TGTGCCAGCAGTCCACCCGACAGGGCCGAGCATTTT	CASSPPDRAEHF
TRBV12-5	TRBJ2-1	once	-	TGTGCTAGTGGTTCCCACTTGTTTAATGAGCAGTTCTTC	CASGSHLFNEQFF
TRBV6-1	TRBJ2-1	-	-	TGTGCCACCATGCGGGAACATGAGCAGTTCTTC	CATMREHEQFF